Presented here are 18 T cell receptor beta chains from one specimen sequenced in a study of cytomegalovirus exposure and HLA in healthy donors. With 60 Vbeta and 13 Jbeta primers, the PCR was carried out. Profiling relied on immunoSEQ multiplex PCR, and the TCRdb table lists in-frame clones only, not all of them. The sample lists 150,000 to 200,000 clones, 77% occurring once. The source material was PBMCs. These receptors all come from a male donor in good health and CMV-seropositive.

In this sample, this clone turned up a few times. The chain links TRBV19 to TRBJ2-3; D may be TRBD2 (5 bases). CDR3 length: 14 amino acids. Trimming stripped 8 bases from V and 0 bases from J, with 12 bases between. CDR1 and CDR2 from the germline V gene are LNHDA and SQIVND (reference sequence). CDR3 sequence reads: CASEGGLSTDTQYF. Here the CDR3 DNA reads TGTGCCAGTGAGGGCGGACTTAGCACAGATACGCAGTATTTT.

In this sample, this clone turned up once. The V and J genes are TRBV6-1 and TRBJ1-5, with 7 bases matching TRBD1. The ends lost 10 bases at V and 8 bases at J; junction bases unmatched: 8. The CDR3 loop spans 12 amino acids. Looked up from germline, CDR1 is MNHNS and CDR2 is SASEGT. The CDR3 here is CATSQGVKPQHF. DNA of the CDR3: TGTGCCACCTCGCAGGGGGTTAAGCCCCAGCATTTT.

The rearrangement links TRBV9 to TRBJ2-2; 9 positions match TRBD2. J lost 4 bases, V lost 4 bases, and 23 bases had no gene match. Germline CDR1 and CDR2: SGDLS and YYNGEE. The CDR3 has 21 amino acids. This CDR3 reads CASSPRSPASGATGSTGELFF. The CDR3 DNA reads as TGTGCCAGCAGCCCCCGGAGCCCCGCTAGCGGGGCTACTGGGAGCACCGGGGAGCTGTTTTTT.

The chain joins TRBV5-4 to TRBJ2-1; D might be TRBD2 (5 bases). The ends were cut back, 0 bases at V and 7 bases at J, with 11 bases in the middle. Germline lookup yields CDR1 SGHNT and CDR2 YYREEE (reference sequence). The CDR3 extends over 14 amino acids. CDR3 sequence reads: CASSLAPSLNEQFF. CDR3 bases: TGTGCCAGCAGCTTGGCGCCTAGCCTGAATGAGCAGTTCTTC.

The chain uses TRBV30 and TRBJ2-5; the match to TRBD2 covers 8 bases. This CDR3 contains 13 residues. Germline trimming cut 5 bases from V and 5 bases from J; bases unmatched to any gene: 7. Germline CDR1 and CDR2: GTSNPN and SVGIG (reference sequence). CDR3 sequence reads: CAWRGGAFETQYF. The CDR3 DNA reads as TGTGCCTGGCGGGGGGGGGCCTTCGAGACCCAGTACTTC.

The V gene is TRBV9, the J gene TRBJ1-6; 7 bases agree with TRBD1. In germline, CDR1 is SGDLS, CDR2 YYNGEE. J gave up 7 bases and V 4 bases, and 8 bases lay outside the gene matches. The CDR3 runs 15 residues. CDR3 protein: CASSPLGQQNSPLHF. CDR3 sequence (DNA): TGTGCCAGCAGCCCGCTGGGACAGCAGAATTCACCCCTCCACTTT. The full variable domain, its missing parts supplied by reference TRBV9 and TRBJ1-6, is DSGVTQTPKHLITATGQRVTLRCSPRSGDLSVYWYQQSLDQGLQFLIQYYNGEERAKGNILERFSAQQFPDLHSELNLSSLELGDSALYFCASSPLGQQNSPLHFGNGTRLTVT.

V gene TRBV29-1 combines with J gene TRBJ2-7; TRBD1 aligns across 8 bases. This CDR3 contains 12 residues. Germline CDR1 SQVTM, CDR2 ANQGSEA. Trimming took 7 bases from V and 2 from J; bases not matched to a gene: 4. CDR3 sequence reads: CSARDRTYEQYF. As DNA, the CDR3 is TGCAGCGCCCGGGACAGGACCTACGAGCAGTACTTC.

J is TRBJ2-4 and V is TRBV7-2, with 15 nucleotides matching TRBD2. The ends lost 5 bases at V and 6 bases at J; junction bases unmatched: 5. The CDR3 covers 16 residues. Germline-derived CDR1 and CDR2 are SGHTA and FQGNSA. The CDR3 protein is CASSRTSGGAGNIQYF. In DNA form, the CDR3 reads TGTGCCAGCAGCCGGACTAGCGGGGGGGCGGGAAACATTCAGTACTTC. Based on the CDR3 plus reference TRBV7-2 and TRBJ2-4, the full variable domain is GAGVSQSPSNKVTEKGKDVELRCDPISGHTALYWYRQSLGQGLEFLIYFQGNSAPDKSGLPSDRFSAERTGGSVSTLTIQRTQQEDSAVYLCASSRTSGGAGNIQYFGAGTRLSVL.

The chain has TRBV2 and TRBJ1-1, with 10 bases fitting TRBD1. The CDR3 loop spans 15 amino acids. Germline V gives CDR1 SNHLY, CDR2 FYNNEI. V lost 8 bases and J lost 6; bases outside the gene matches: 12. The CDR3 DNA is TGTGCCAGCGCGGGACAGGGGTCTTCCAGCGCTGAAGCTTTCTTT. Residues: CASAGQGSSSAEAFF.

The chain has TRBV6-1 and TRBJ1-2; D gene unclear. Trimming stripped 2 bases from V and 6 bases from J, with 10 bases between. The CDR3 extends over 13 amino acids. Germline lookup yields CDR1 MNHNS and CDR2 SASEGT. CDR3 in amino acids: CASSEQIPHGYTF. The CDR3 nucleotides read TGTGCCAGCAGTGAACAGATCCCCCATGGCTACACCTTC.

The chain is built from TRBV5-6 and TRBJ2-7; no definite D call. CDR1 and CDR2 (germline): SGHDT, YYEEEE. The CDR3 loop spans 13 amino acids. Deletions cut 4 bases from V and 2 bases from J, with 10 bases between. Written as DNA, the CDR3 is TGTGCCAGCAGCCTGTACACCACCTACGAGCAGTACTTC. It codes for CASSLYTTYEQYF.

The chain has TRBV1 and TRBJ2-5; the table names TRBD2, a call not compared with the DNA. TRBV1 is shown as a pseudogene. The CDR3 sequence is 18 residues long. CDR3 sequence: CTSSFRTSGGAVIETQYF. The CDR3 DNA reads as TGCACCAGCAGCTTTAGGACTAGCGGGGGGGCCGTTATAGAGACCCAGTACTTC.

This clone was recorded only once. This chain joins TRBV13 and TRBJ2-7; 9 positions agree with TRBD1. Unmatched junction bases numbered 5, after V lost 6 bases and J lost 2 bases. The germline CDR1 and CDR2 sequences are PRHDT and FYEKMQ (reference sequence). The CDR3 is 14 residues long. In DNA, the CDR3 is TGTGCCAGCAGACGTACAGGGGGCCCCTACGAGCAGTACTTC. Translation gives CASRRTGGPYEQYF.

The V call is TRBV10-3, the J call TRBJ1-1, with D maybe TRBD1 (5 bases). Trimming pared 6 bases from V and 1 base from J, leaving 12 bases between. Germline V CDR1 and CDR2: ENHRY, SYGVKD. CDR3 length: 14 residues. CDR3 nucleotide sequence: TGTGCCATCAGGGGACGGGGGGGGAACACTGAAGCTTTCTTT. Encoded protein: CAIRGRGGNTEAFF.

V usage is TRBV29-1 and J usage is TRBJ2-2; D perhaps matches TRBD1 (5 bases). The CDR3 runs 14 residues. Germline V gives CDR1 SQVTM, CDR2 ANQGSEA. Trimming stripped 3 bases from V and 5 bases from J, with 13 bases between. The CDR3 reads CSVDSGQKTGELFF. The CDR3 DNA reads TGCAGCGTTGATAGTGGACAAAAAACCGGGGAGCTGTTTTTT.

V and J are TRBV13 and TRBJ2-3; D might be TRBD2 (5 bases). Germline lookup yields CDR1 PRHDT and CDR2 FYEKMQ (reference sequence). The CDR3 spans 15 residues. The V end lost 8 bases, the J end lost 0 bases, and 15 bases lay between the germline ends. The CDR3 region is CASGLGIPSTDTQYF. For the CDR3, the DNA is TGTGCCAGCGGACTTGGAATACCTAGCACAGATACGCAGTATTTT.

The chain links TRBV30 to TRBJ2-2, with TRBD1 matching 11 bases. Per germline, CDR1 GTSNPN and CDR2 SVGIG (reference sequence). The trim removed 4 bases at V and 5 bases at J, leaving 6 bases unmatched. The CDR3 loop spans 15 amino acids. The CDR3 loop is CAWTSGQGATGELFF. The CDR3, as DNA: TGTGCCTGGACCAGCGGACAGGGGGCAACCGGGGAGCTGTTTTTT.

The chain links TRBV19 to TRBJ2-3; 16 bases are shared with TRBD2. With V trimmed by 3 bases and J by 5 bases, 5 bases remained unmatched. CDR3 length equals 17 residues. From germline, CDR1 is LNHDA and CDR2 SQIVND (reference sequence). The DNA of the CDR3 is TGTGCCAGTAGTATCGGGACTAGCGGGGGGGCGAGAGATACGCAGTATTTT. Encoded protein: CASSIGTSGGARDTQYF.